The entry that follows covers one T cell receptor (beta chain) sequence. TCRdb keeps only in-frame clones here, not all; method: immunoSEQ multiplex PCR. The data contain approximately 110,000 clones, about 93% of them singletons. This record belongs to a study of T cell responses to AZD1222 COVID-19 vaccine. The CDR3 is 17 residues long. CDR1 and CDR2 from the germline V gene are SGDLS and YYNGEE. V shed 0 bases and J 2 bases; nucleotides not matched to a gene: 6. Material: peripheral blood, obtained on day 0 of AZD1222 vaccination. J is TRBJ2-3 and V is TRBV9; TRBD2 agrees at 10 bases. The sequence was collected from an adult in good health. CDR3 loop: CASSVDPSGGVTDTQYF. CDR3 nucleotides: TGTGCCAGCAGCGTAGACCCTAGCGGGGGAGTCACAGATACGCAGTATTTT. The full variable domain, rest sourced from reference TRBV9 and TRBJ2-3, is DSGVTQTPKHLITATGQRVTLRCSPRSGDLSVYWYQQSLDQGLQFLIQYYNGEERAKGNILERFSAQQFPDLHSELNLSSLELGDSALYFCASSVDPSGGVTDTQYFGPGTRLTVL.